The clone carrying this T cell receptor (beta chain) occurred once. This record belongs to a study of blood T cell repertoires in COVID-19. Clones were read by immunoSEQ multiplex PCR, and TCRdb kept only the in-frame ones, dropping some. The sample yields 55,000 to 65,000 clones, roughly nine tenths seen once. The material sequenced was peripheral blood. This clonotype was sampled from a human donor in a cohort sampled during active COVID-19.

The CDR3 here is CASPLQGLKNIQYF. The CDR3 DNA reads TGTGCCAGCCCCCTACAGGGCTTAAAAAACATTCAGTACTTC. The rearrangement joins TRBV6-5 to TRBJ2-4; TRBD1 might be the D (6 bases). V lost 8 bases and J lost 4, with 15 bases in between. CDR3 length: 14 amino acids. Germline loops: CDR1 MNHEY, CDR2 SVGAGI.